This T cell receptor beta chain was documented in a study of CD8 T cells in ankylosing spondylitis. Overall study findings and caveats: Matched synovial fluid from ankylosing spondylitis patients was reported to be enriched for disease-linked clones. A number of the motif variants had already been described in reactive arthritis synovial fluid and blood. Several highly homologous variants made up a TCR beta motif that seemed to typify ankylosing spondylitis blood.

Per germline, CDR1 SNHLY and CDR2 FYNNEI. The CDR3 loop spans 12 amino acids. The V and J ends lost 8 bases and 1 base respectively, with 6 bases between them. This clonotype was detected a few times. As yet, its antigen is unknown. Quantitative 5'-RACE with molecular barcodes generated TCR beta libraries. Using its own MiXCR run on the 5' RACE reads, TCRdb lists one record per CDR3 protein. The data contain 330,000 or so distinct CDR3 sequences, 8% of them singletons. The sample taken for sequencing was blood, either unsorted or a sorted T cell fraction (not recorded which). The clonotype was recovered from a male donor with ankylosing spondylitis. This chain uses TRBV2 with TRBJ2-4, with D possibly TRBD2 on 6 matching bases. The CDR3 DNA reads TGTGCCAGCGGGGGGGCCAAAAACATTCAGTACTTC. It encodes CASGGAKNIQYF.